Listed below are T cell receptor beta chains from one sample, sequenced in a study of T cell responses to AZD1222 COVID-19 vaccine. Profiling relied on immunoSEQ multiplex PCR, and the TCRdb table lists in-frame clones only, not all of them. The sample has some 150,000 clones, 90% to 95% seen once. The sequencing here drew on peripheral blood, taken on day 0 of AZD1222 vaccination. These receptors were collected from an adult in good health. Both conserved end residues are part of each CDR3. Each record gives: CDR3 length, clone size, J gene, V gene, D gene, CDR3 protein, CDR3 DNA. The D gene is left open where the match is weak. The size of a clone is reported for some rows only, either as once, few or many, or as a class for expanded clones.

17 | NA | TRBJ1-3 | TRBV18 | NA | CASSPPGSGSSGNTIYF | TGTGCCAGCTCACCACCGGGTTCCGGGAGCTCTGGAAACACCATATATTTT
13 | NA | TRBJ1-1 | TRBV18 | NA | CASSLTGNTEAFF | TGTGCCAGCTCGCTTACAGGGAACACTGAAGCTTTCTTT
12 | NA | TRBJ1-5 | TRBV19 | NA | CASSIGYQPQHF | TGTGCCAGTAGTATAGGGTATCAGCCCCAGCATTTT
13 | NA | TRBJ1-5 | TRBV7-2 | NA | CASSSQSNQPQHF | TGTGCCAGCAGCTCACAAAGCAATCAGCCCCAGCATTTT
13 | NA | TRBJ1-1 | TRBV11-2 | NA | CASLTARNTEAFF | TGTGCCAGCCTCACAGCGCGGAACACTGAAGCTTTCTTT
15 | NA | TRBJ1-3 | TRBV7-6 | NA | CASSLWAAQGNTIYF | TGTGCCAGCAGCTTGTGGGCGGCCCAGGGTAACACCATATATTTT
15 | NA | TRBJ1-5 | TRBV19 | TRBD1 | CASSGPGQVGQPQHF | TGTGCCAGTAGCGGCCCGGGACAGGTCGGTCAGCCCCAGCATTTT
18 | few | TRBJ1-1 | TRBV19 | NA | CASSLFQVTPLMNTEAFF | TGTGCCAGTAGTCTATTTCAGGTCACCCCGCTCATGAACACTGAAGCTTTCTTT
17 | NA | TRBJ2-2 | TRBV5-8 | NA | CASSPQDSRANTGELFF | TGTGCCAGCAGCCCCCAAGACAGCCGCGCGAACACCGGGGAGCTGTTTTTT
13 | NA | TRBJ1-1 | TRBV6-2/TRBV6-3 | TRBD1 | CASSPPPGGRAFF | TGTGCCAGCAGCCCCCCACCAGGGGGTCGAGCTTTCTTT
14 | NA | TRBJ1-3 | TRBV7-2 | NA | CASSSLRVGNTIYF | TGTGCCAGCAGCTCTCTCAGGGTAGGAAACACCATATATTTT
14 | NA | TRBJ2-7 | TRBV7-8 | NA | CASSRRTETYEQYF | TGTGCCAGCAGCCGTCGGACGGAGACCTACGAGCAGTACTTC
15 | NA | TRBJ1-2 | TRBV29-1 | NA | CSVEDREGANYGYTF | TGCAGCGTTGAAGATCGGGAGGGGGCTAACTATGGCTACACCTTC
13 | few | TRBJ1-1 | TRBV6-5 | NA | CASRQGGTTEAFF | TGTGCCAGCAGGCAGGGTGGGACCACTGAAGCTTTCTTT
15 | NA | TRBJ2-7 | TRBV18 | TRBD1 | CASSPQGQGVYEQYF | TGTGCCAGCTCCCCCCAAGGACAGGGGGTCTACGAGCAGTACTTC
15 | NA | TRBJ2-5 | TRBV11-1 | TRBD2 | CASSSGLAGGETQYF | TGTGCCAGCAGCTCGGGACTAGCGGGGGGCGAGACCCAGTACTTC